What follows describes a single T cell receptor (beta chain). No antigen is known for it. J gave up 3 bases and V 4 bases, and 15 bases lay outside the gene matches. The germline V gene encodes CDR1 LGHDT and CDR2 YNNKEL (reference sequence). The CDR3 runs 17 residues. This sample was taken from a study of T cell responses to AZD1222 COVID-19 vaccine. Findings and caveats of the study: Only five to seven AZD1222 recipients were seropositive at baseline. Researchers took repertoire samples only after the peak T cell response had come. The breadth and depth of Spike-specific TCRs increased once two AZD1222 doses had been given. In a largely white British group with more females than males, clonal diversity was possibly underestimated.

TCRdb's table, derived via immunoSEQ multiplex PCR, lists solely in-frame clones and lacks some. This repertoire shows 100,000 to 150,000 clones, approximately 83% found once; its top ten account for 9% to 9.5%. Sequenced here: peripheral blood, sampled on day 0 of AZD1222 vaccination. The TCR originated in an adult in good health. The V call is TRBV3-1 (or the pseudogene TRBV3-2), the J call TRBJ2-7, with 7 nucleotides matching TRBD1. The CDR3 nucleotides read TGTGCCAGCAGCCTGGGACAGAGCCGCAAGGGCAACTACGAGCAGTACTTC. This codes for CASSLGQSRKGNYEQYF.